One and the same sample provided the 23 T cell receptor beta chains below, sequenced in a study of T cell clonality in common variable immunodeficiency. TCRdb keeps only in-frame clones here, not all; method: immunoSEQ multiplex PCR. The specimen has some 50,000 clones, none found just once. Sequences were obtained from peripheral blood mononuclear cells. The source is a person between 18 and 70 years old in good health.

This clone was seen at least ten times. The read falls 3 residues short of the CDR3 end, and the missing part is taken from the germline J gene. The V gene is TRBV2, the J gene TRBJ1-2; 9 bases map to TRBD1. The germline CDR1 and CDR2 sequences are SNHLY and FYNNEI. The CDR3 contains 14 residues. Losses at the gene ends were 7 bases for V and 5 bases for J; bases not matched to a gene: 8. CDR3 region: CASKTGGGSYGYTF. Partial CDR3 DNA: TGTGCCAGCAAAACAGGGGGCGGCAGTTATGGC.

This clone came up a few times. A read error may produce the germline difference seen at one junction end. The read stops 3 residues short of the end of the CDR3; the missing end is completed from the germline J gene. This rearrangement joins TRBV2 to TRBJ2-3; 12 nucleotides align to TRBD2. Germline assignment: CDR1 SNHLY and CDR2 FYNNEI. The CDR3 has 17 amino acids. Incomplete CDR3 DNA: TGTGCCAGCAGTGAAAGGGCTAGCGGGGGGGCCTCAGAGACG. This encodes CASSERASGGASET. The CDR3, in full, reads CASSERASGGASETQYF.

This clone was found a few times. The sequenced CDR3 bases are TGCGCCAGCAGCTTGGCGTCTAATTCACCA. As protein: CASSLASNSP. The whole CDR3 sequence is CASSLASNSPLFF. The genes are TRBV5-1 and TRBJ1-4, with no clear D. The CDR3 end falls 3 residues outside the read, so it is completed with the germline J gene. Germline CDR1 and CDR2: SGHRS and YFSETQ. The CDR3 sequence is 13 residues long.

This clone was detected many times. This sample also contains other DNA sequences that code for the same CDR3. The CDR3 here is CASRAVEAGVYEQYF. The sequenced CDR3 bases are TGTGCCAGCCGAGCGGTGGAAGCGGGGGTCTACGAG. The chain has TRBV7-2 and TRBJ2-7, with 8 bases identical to TRBD2. The DNA ends 3 residues before the CDR3 does, and the rest of the CDR3 is filled in from the germline J gene. CDR3 length: 15 residues. The J segment lost 3 bases and the V segment lost 8 bases, leaving 12 bases of the junction unmatched. CDR1 and CDR2 from the germline V gene are SGHTA and FQGNSA.

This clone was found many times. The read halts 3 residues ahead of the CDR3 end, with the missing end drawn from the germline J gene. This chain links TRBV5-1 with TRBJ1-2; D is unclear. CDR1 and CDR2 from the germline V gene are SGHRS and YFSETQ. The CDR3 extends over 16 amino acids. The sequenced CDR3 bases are TGCGCCAGCAGCTTGTCCCCCACTAGGGCAGTGGGAGGC. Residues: CASSLSPTRAVGG. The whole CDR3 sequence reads CASSLSPTRAVGGYTF.

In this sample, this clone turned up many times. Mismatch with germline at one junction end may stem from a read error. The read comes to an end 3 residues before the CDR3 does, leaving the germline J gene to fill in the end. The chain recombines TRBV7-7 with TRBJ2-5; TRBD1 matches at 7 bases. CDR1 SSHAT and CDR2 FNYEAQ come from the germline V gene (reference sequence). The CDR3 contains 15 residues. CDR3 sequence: CASSLAGGGQETQYF. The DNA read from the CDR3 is TGTGCTAGCAGCTTAGCAGGGGGTGGACAAGAGACC.

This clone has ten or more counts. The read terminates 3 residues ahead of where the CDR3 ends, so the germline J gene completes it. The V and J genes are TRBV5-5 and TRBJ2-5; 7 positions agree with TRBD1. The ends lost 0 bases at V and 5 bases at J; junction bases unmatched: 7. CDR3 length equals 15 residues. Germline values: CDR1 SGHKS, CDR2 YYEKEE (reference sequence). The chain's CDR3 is CASSLDTGAIETQYF. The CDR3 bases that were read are TGTGCCAGCAGCTTGGACACAGGGGCGATTGAGACC.

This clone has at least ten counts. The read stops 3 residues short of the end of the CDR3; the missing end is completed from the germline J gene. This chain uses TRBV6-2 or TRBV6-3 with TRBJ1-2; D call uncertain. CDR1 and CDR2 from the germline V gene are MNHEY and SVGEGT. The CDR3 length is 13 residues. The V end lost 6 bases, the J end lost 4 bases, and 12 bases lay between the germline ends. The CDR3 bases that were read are TGTGCCAGCAGGACACGTGCTACCTATGGC. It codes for CASRTRATYG. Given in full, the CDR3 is CASRTRATYGYTF.

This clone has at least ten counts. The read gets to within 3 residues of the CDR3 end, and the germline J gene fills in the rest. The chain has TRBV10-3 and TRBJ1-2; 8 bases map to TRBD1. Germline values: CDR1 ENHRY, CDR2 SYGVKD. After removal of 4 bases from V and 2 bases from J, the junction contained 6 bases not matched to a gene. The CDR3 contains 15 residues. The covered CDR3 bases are TGTGCCATCAGTGGTGGACAGGGAAAAAACTATGGC. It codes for CAISGGQGKNYG. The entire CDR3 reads CAISGGQGKNYGYTF.

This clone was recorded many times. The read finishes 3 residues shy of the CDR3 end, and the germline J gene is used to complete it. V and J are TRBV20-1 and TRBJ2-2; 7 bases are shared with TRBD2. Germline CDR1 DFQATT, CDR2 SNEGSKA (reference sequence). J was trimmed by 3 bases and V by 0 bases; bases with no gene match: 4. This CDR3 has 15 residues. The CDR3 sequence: CSARDRRGDTGELFF. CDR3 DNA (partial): TGCAGTGCTAGAGATCGTCGGGGGGACACCGGGGAG.

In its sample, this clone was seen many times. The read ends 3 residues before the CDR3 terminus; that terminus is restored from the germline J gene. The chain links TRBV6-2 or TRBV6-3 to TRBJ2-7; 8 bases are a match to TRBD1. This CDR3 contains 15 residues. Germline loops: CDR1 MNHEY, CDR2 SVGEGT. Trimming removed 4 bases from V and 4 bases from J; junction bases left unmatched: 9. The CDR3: CASSSAGTGRYEQYF. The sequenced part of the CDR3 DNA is TGTGCCAGCAGTTCCGCCGGGACAGGACGATACGAG.

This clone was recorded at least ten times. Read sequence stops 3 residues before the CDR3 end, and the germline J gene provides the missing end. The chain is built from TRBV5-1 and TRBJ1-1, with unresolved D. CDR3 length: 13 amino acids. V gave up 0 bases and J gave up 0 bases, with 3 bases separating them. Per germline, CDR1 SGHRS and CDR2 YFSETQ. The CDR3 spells CASSLALNTEAFF. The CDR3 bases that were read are TGCGCCAGCAGCTTGGCATTGAACACTGAA.

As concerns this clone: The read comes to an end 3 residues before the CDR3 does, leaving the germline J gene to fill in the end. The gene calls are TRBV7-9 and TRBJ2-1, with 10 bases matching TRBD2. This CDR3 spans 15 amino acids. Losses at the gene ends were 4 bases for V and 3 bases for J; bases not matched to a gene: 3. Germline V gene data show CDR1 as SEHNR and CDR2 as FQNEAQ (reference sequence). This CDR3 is CASSSLAGGYNEQFF. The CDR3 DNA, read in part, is TGTGCCAGCAGCTCCTTAGCGGGGGGCTACAATGAG.

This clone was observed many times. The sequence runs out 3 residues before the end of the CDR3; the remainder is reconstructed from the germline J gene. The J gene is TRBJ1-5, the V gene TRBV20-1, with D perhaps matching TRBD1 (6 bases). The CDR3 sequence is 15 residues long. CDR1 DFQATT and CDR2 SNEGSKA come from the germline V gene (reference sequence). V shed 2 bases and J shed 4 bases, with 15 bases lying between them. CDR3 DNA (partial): TGCAGTGCTAGAAAGGACAGTGGGAATAATCAGCCC. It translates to CSARKDSGNNQP. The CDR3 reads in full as CSARKDSGNNQPQHF.

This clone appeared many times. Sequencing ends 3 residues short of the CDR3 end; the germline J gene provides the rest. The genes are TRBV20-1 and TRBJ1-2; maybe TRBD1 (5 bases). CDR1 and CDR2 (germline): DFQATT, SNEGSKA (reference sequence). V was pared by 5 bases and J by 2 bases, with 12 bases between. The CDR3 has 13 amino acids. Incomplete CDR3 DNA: TGCAGTGCTCCTAGACAGATCAACTATGGC. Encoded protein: CSAPRQINYG. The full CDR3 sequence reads CSAPRQINYGYTF.

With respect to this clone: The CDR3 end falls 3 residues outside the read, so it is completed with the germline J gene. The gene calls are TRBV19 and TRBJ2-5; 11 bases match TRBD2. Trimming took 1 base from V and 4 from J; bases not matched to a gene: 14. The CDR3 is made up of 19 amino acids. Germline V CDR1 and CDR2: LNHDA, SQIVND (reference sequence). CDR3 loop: CASSIVPLAGGAPGETQYF. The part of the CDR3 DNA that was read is TGTGCCAGTAGTATAGTCCCCCTAGCGGGGGGTGCTCCAGGAGAGACC. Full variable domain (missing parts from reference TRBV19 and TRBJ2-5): DGGITQSPKYLFRKEGQNVTLSCEQNLNHDAMYWYRQDPGQGLRLIYYSQIVNDFQKGDIAEGYSVSREKKESFPLTVTSAQKNPTAFYLCASSIVPLAGGAPGETQYFGPGTRLLVL.

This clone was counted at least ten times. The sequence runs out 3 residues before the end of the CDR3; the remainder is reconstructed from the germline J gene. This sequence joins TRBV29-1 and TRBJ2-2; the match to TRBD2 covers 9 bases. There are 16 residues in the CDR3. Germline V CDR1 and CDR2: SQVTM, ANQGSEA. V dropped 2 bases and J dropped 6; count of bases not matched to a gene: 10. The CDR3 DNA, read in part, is TGCAGCGTTGAACTCCTAGCGGGATACACCTCCGGGGAG. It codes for CSVELLAGYTSGE. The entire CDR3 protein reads CSVELLAGYTSGELFF.

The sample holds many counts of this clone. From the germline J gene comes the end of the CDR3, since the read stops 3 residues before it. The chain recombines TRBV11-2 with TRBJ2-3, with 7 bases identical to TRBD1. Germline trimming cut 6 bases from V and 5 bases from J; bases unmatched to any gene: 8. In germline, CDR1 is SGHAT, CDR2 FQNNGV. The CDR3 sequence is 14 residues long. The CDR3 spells CASRRRTGIDTQYF. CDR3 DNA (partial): TGTGCCAGCAGACGACGGACAGGAATAGATACG.

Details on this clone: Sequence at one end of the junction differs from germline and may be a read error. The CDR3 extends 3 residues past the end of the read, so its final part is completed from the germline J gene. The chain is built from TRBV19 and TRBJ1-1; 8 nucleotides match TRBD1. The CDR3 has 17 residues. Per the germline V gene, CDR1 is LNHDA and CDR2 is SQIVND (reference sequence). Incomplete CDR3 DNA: TGTGCCAGTAGTATAGAGGACAGGGCGACTATGAACACTGAC. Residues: CASSIEDRATMNTD. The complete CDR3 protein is CASSIEDRATMNTDAFF.

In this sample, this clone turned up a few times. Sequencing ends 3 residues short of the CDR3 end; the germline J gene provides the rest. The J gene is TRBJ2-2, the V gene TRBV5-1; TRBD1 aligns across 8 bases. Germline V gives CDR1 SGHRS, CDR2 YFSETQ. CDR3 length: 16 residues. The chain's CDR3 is CASSLARDRLGEKLFF. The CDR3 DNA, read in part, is TGCGCCAGCAGCTTGGCCCGGGACAGGCTCGGAGAAAAG.

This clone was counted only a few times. The CDR3 DNA, read in part, is TGTGCCAGCTCAGAAGACAGATACTATGGT. Its protein is CASSEDRYYG. The whole CDR3 protein reads CASSEDRYYGQYF. The chain uses TRBV18 and TRBJ2-4, with D possibly TRBD1 on 5 matching bases. The read falls 3 residues short of the CDR3 end, and the missing part is taken from the germline J gene. CDR1 and CDR2 from the germline V gene are KGHSH and LQKENI. The CDR3 loop spans 13 amino acids.

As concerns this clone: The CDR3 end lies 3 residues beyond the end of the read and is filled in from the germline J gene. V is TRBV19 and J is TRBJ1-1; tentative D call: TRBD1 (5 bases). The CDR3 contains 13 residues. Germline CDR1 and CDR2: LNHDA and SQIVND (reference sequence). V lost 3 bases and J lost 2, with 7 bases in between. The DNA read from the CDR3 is TGTGCCAGTAGTATTACAGGCAACACTGAA. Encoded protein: CASSITGNTE. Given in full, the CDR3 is CASSITGNTEAFF.

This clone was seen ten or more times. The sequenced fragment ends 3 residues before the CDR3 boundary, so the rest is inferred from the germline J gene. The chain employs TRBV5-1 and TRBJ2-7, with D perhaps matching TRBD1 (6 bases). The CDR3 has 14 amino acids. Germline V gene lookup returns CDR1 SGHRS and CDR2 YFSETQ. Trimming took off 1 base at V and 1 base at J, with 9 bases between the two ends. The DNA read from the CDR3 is TGCGCCAGCAGCTTGCGACAGGCATCCTACGAG. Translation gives CASSLRQASYE. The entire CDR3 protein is CASSLRQASYEQYF.